The clone carrying this TCR beta chain showed up just a few times. Its target is not known. The data belong to a study of cytomegalovirus exposure and HLA in healthy donors. General study findings and limits: Trimming of TCR beta V- and J-genes showed a link, identified in a later analysis, to a missense DCLRE1C variant. Productive status was seen about 90% or about 30% of the time for most TCR beta V segments in an earlier analysis. Across donors, most TCRs were seen rarely, yet some public ones were widespread. Associated with HLA alleles at 0.05 false discovery rate in a later analysis were 16,951 TCR beta sequences.

PCR amplification relied on 60 Vbeta primers (plus 13 Jbeta primers). Measured with immunoSEQ multiplex PCR; TCRdb has only the in-frame clones, and not every one. Here the sample spans 150,000 to 200,000 clones, over 60% being singletons. The CDR3 runs to 13 residues. Germline V gene lookup returns CDR1 SGHNT and CDR2 YYREEE (reference sequence). The J segment lost 10 bases and the V segment lost 4 bases, leaving 6 bases of the junction unmatched. Specimen: PBMCs. This TCR was recovered from a woman aged 40 to 49 in good health and CMV-seronegative. This chain connects TRBV5-4 to TRBJ2-1; 9 bases are a match to TRBD1. The CDR3 DNA sequence: TGTGCCAGCAGCCCGACAGGGGGTAGCGAGCAGTTCTTC. Translated, it gives CASSPTGGSEQFF.